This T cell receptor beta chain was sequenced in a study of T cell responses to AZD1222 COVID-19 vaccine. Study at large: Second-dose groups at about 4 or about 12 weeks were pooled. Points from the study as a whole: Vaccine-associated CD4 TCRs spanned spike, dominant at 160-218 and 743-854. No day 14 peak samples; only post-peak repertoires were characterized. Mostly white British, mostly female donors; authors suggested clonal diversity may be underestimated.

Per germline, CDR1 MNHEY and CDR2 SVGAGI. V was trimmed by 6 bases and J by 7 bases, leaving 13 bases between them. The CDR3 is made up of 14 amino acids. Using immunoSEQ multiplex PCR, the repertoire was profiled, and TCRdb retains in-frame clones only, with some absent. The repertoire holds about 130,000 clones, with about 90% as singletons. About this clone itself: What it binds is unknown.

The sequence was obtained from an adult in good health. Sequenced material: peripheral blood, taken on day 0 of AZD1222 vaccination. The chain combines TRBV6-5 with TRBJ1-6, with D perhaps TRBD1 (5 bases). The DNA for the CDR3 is TGTGCCAGCAGCCCGGGACGGAGAAATTCACCCCTCCACTTT. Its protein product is CASSPGRRNSPLHF.